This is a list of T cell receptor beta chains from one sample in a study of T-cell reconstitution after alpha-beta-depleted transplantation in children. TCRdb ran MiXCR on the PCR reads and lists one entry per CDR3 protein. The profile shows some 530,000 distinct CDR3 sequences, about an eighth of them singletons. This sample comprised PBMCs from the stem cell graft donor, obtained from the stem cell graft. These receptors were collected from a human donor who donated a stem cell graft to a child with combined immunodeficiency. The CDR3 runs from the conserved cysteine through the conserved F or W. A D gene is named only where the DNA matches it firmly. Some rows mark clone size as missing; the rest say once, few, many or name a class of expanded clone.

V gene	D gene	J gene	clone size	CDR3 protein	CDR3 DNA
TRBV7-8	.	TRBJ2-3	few	CASSLRVVPPDTQYF	TGTGCCAGCAGCTTACGGGTCGTCCCCCCAGATACGCAGTATTTT
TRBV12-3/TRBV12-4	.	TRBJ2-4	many	CASSLRGAKNIQYF	TGTGCCAGCAGTTTACGTGGGGCCAAAAACATTCAGTACTTC
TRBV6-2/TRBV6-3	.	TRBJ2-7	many	CASSFTGPAYEQYF	TGTGCCAGCAGTTTCACGGGACCGGCCTACGAGCAGTACTTC
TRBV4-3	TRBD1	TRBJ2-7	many	CASSQMGQGINEQYF	TGCGCCAGCAGCCAAATGGGACAGGGCATCAACGAGCAGTACTTC
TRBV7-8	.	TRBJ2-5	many	CASSLAPTETQYF	TGTGCCAGCAGCTTAGCGCCGACGGAGACCCAGTACTTC
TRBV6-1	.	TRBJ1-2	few	CASNTRRSNYGYTF	TGTGCCAGCAACACCCGGAGGAGTAACTATGGCTACACCTTC
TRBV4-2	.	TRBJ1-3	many	CASSQGRSGNTIYF	TGTGCCAGCAGCCAGGGGCGCTCTGGAAACACCATATATTTT
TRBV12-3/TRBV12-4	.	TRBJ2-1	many	CASSLTVYNEQFF	TGTGCCAGCAGTTTGACCGTTTACAATGAGCAGTTCTTC
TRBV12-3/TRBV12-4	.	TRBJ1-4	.	CASRTTGTSNEKLFF	TGTGCCAGCCGAACAACCGGGACATCTAATGAAAAACTGTTTTTT
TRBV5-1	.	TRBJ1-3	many	CASSLETAGNTIYF	TGCGCCAGCAGCTTGGAGACGGCTGGAAACACCATATATTTT
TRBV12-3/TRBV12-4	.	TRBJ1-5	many	CASSPWGDQPQHF	TGTGCCAGCAGCCCTTGGGGGGATCAGCCCCAGCATTTT
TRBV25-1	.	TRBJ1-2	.	CASNGGIYGYTF	TGTGCCAGCAATGGGGGAATCTATGGCTACACCTTC
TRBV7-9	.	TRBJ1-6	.	CASSLSWGNSPLHF	TGTGCCAGCAGCTTAAGTTGGGGTAATTCACCCCTCCACTTT
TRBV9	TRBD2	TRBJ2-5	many	CASSVRTSGATEGETQYF	TGTGCCAGCAGCGTAAGGACTAGCGGGGCAACAGAAGGAGAGACCCAGTACTTC
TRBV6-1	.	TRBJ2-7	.	CASRPTSGRVYEQYF	TGTGCCAGCAGACCCACCTCGGGGCGAGTCTACGAGCAGTACTTC
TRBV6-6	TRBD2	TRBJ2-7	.	CASSGLVPEQYF	TGTGCCAGCTCGGGACTAGTCCCCGAGCAGTACTTC
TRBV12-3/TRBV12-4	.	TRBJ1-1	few	CASSLLGGVNTEAFF	TGTGCCAGCAGTTTGTTGGGGGGTGTGAACACTGAAGCTTTCTTT
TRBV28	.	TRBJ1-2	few	CASSGIQGIGGYTF	TGTGCCAGCAGTGGGATACAGGGTATCGGTGGCTACACCTTC
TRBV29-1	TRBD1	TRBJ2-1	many	CSVEDRLGTGSDEQFF	TGCAGCGTTGAAGATCGGCTCGGGACAGGTTCTGACGAGCAGTTCTTC
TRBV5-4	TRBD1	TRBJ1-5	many	CASSLDIGGEQPQHF	TGTGCCAGCAGCTTGGATATAGGGGGCGAGCAGCCCCAGCATTTT
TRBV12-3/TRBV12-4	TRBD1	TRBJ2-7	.	CASSLGQVRHEQYF	TGTGCCAGCAGTTTGGGACAGGTGAGGCACGAGCAGTACTTC
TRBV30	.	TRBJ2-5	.	CAWSVAFQETQYF	TGTGCCTGGAGTGTTGCCTTCCAAGAGACCCAGTACTTC
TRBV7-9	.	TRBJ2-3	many	CASSLGYSTDTQYF	TGTGCCAGCAGCTTAGGGTATAGCACAGATACGCAGTATTTT
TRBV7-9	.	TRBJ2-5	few	CASSFSTNRRTQYF	TGTGCCAGCAGCTTTTCCACCAACAGGAGGACCCAGTACTTC
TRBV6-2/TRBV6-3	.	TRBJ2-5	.	CASREAGTQYF	TGTGCCAGCAGAGAGGCGGGGACCCAGTACTTC
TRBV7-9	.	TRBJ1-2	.	CASSFGLGADGYTF	TGTGCCAGCAGCTTCGGTCTGGGGGCGGATGGCTACACCTTC
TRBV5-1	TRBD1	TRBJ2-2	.	CASSWDRVDTGELFF	TGCGCCAGCAGCTGGGACAGGGTTGACACCGGGGAGCTGTTTTTT
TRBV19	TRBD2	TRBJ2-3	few	CASSPLAGGRRASTDTQYF	TGTGCCAGTAGCCCACTAGCGGGAGGAAGGCGTGCTAGCACAGATACGCAGTATTTT
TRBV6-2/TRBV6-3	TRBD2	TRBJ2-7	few	CASSPGGMEQYF	TGTGCCAGCAGCCCCGGGGGGATGGAGCAGTACTTC
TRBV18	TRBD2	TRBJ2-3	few	CASSQGLAGTSTDTQYF	TGTGCCAGCTCACAAGGACTAGCGGGGACTAGCACAGATACGCAGTATTTT
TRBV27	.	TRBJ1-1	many	CASRTPGHTEAFF	TGTGCCAGCAGAACTCCAGGGCACACTGAAGCTTTCTTT
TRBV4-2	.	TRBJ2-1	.	CASSPGLFSYNEQFF	TGTGCCAGCAGCCCTGGGCTCTTCTCCTACAATGAGCAGTTCTTC
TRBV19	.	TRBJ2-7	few	CASGGSSRLEQYF	TGTGCCAGCGGTGGCTCTTCCCGCTTAGAGCAGTACTTC
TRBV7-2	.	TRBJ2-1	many	CASSLGGGHYNEQFF	TGTGCCAGCAGCTTAGGGGGCGGACATTACAATGAGCAGTTCTTC
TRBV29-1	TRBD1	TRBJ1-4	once	CSVELTGVEEKLFF	TGCAGCGTTGAATTAACAGGGGTGGAAGAAAAACTGTTTTTT
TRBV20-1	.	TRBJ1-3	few	CSATPGNSGNTIYF	TGCAGTGCCACCCCCGGAAACTCTGGAAACACCATATATTTT
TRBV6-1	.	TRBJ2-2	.	CATTRVVGTGELFF	TGTGCCACCACTCGTGTGGTCGGCACCGGGGAGCTGTTTTTT
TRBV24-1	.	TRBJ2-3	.	CATSDFGLGVGTDTQYF	TGTGCCACCAGTGATTTTGGCTTGGGAGTAGGCACAGATACGCAGTATTTT
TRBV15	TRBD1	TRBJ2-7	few	CATSPFRDRGSYEQYF	TGTGCCACCTCGCCCTTCCGGGACAGGGGATCCTACGAGCAGTACTTC
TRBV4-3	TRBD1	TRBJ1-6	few	CASSAHRGVSPLHF	TGCGCCAGCAGCGCCCACAGGGGCGTTTCACCCCTCCACTTT
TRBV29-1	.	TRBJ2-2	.	CSVAVKGHSGELFF	TGCAGCGTTGCCGTTAAAGGACATTCCGGGGAGCTGTTTTTT
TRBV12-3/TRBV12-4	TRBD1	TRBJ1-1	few	CASSNTGGSWTEAFF	TGTGCCAGCAGCAATACAGGGGGCAGCTGGACTGAAGCTTTCTTT
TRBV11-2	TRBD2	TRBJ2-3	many	CASSPGTSGADTQYF	TGTGCCAGCAGCCCCGGGACTAGCGGCGCAGATACGCAGTATTTT
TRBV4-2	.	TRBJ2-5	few	CASSQDPSSETQYF	TGTGCCAGCAGCCAAGATCCGAGCTCGGAGACCCAGTACTTC
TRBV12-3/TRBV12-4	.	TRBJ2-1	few	CASTHHSWYPYNEQFF	TGTGCCAGCACCCACCATTCTTGGTATCCCTACAATGAGCAGTTCTTC
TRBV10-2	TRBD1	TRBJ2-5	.	CASMSGTAQETQYF	TGCGCCAGCATGTCCGGGACAGCCCAAGAGACCCAGTACTTC
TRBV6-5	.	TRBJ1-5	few	CASSYSRGSNQPQHF	TGTGCCAGCAGTTACTCGAGGGGGAGCAATCAGCCCCAGCATTTT
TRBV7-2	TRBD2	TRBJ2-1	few	CASSPLAGGINEQFF	TGTGCCAGCAGCCCACTAGCGGGGGGGATCAATGAGCAGTTCTTC
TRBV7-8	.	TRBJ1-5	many	CASSPGRDQPQHF	TGTGCCAGCAGCCCAGGGAGAGATCAGCCCCAGCATTTT
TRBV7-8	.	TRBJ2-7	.	CASSLAPASTYERYF	TGTGCCAGCAGCTTAGCGCCCGCATCTACTTACGAGAGGTACTTC
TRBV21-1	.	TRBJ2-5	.	CASSPAGGPGQETQYF	TGTGCCAGCTCACCAGCGGGAGGGCCTGGCCAAGAGACCCAGTACTTC
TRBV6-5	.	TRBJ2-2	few	CASSYLAGRGTGELFF	TGTGCCAGCAGTTACCTTGCGGGTAGGGGCACCGGGGAGCTGTTTTTT
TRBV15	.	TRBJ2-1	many	CATSTGSSYNEQFF	TGTGCCACCAGCACCGGGAGCTCCTACAATGAGCAGTTCTTC
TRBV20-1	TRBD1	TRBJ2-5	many	CSAINDRGQETQYF	TGCAGTGCTATCAATGACAGGGGGCAAGAGACCCAGTACTTC
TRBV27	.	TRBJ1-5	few	CASSLNGVDQPQHF	TGTGCCAGCAGTTTAAACGGCGTGGATCAGCCCCAGCATTTT
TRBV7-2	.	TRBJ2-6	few	CASSTIGLSSGANVLTF	TGTGCCAGCAGCACCATAGGACTGAGCTCTGGGGCCAACGTCCTGACTTTC
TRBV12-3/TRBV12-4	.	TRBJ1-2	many	CASSHTGTREGNYGYTF	TGTGCCAGCAGTCACACAGGGACCAGAGAGGGGAACTATGGCTACACCTTC
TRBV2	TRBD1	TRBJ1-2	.	CASSSRDSGGYTF	TGTGCCAGCAGTTCCCGGGACAGCGGCGGCTACACCTTC